This passage covers 2 T cell receptor beta chains from one sample sequenced in a study of blood T cell repertoires in COVID-19. Assay used: immunoSEQ multiplex PCR; TCRdb lists only in-frame clones, some missing. The sample includes just under 350,000 clones, over 70% of them seen just once. Material for sequencing was peripheral blood. The source of these receptors is a man younger than 45 with active or convalescent COVID-19.

The chain joins TRBV7-9 to TRBJ1-2; no firm D call. Germline V gives CDR1 SEHNR, CDR2 FQNEAQ (reference sequence). Trimming pared 1 base from V and 4 bases from J, leaving 13 bases between. This CDR3 comprises 15 residues. CDR3 bases: TGTGCCAGCAGCTTAGAGAACAGTCGCACCTATGGCTACACCTTC. This sequence encodes CASSLENSRTYGYTF.

The CDR3 is CASSQDYQIQETQYF. CDR3 DNA: TGCGCCAGCAGCCAAGATTACCAGATCCAAGAGACCCAGTACTTC. The chain carries TRBV4-3 and TRBJ2-5; D is undetermined. The CDR3 loop spans 15 amino acids. Deletions cut 0 bases from V and 1 base from J, with 9 bases between. From germline, CDR1 is LGHNA and CDR2 YSLEER.